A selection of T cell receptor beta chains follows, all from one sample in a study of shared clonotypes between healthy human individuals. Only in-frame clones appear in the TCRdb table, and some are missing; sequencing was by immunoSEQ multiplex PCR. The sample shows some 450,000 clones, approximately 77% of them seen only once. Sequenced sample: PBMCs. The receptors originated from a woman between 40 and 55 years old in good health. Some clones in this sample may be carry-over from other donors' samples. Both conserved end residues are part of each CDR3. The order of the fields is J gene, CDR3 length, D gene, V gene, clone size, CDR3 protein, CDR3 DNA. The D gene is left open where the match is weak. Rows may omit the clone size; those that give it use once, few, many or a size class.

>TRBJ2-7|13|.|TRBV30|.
CAWSVRWAGEQYF
TGTGCCTGGAGTGTACGTTGGGCTGGCGAGCAGTACTTC
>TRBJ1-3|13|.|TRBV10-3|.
CAINSVSGNTIYF
TGTGCCATCAACAGTGTATCTGGAAACACCATATATTTT
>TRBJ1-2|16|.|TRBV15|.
CATSRDQGQAYYGYTF
TGTGCCACCAGCAGAGATCAGGGGCAGGCCTACTATGGCTACACCTTC
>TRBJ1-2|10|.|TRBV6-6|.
CATNNYGYTF
TGTGCCACCAATAACTATGGCTACACCTTC
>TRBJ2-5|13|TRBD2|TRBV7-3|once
CASSIGLGETQYF
TGTGCCAGCAGCATCGGACTAGGAGAGACCCAGTACTTC
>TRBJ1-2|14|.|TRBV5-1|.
CASRTGTGHYGYTF
TGCGCCAGCAGAACCGGAACAGGGCACTATGGCTACACCTTC
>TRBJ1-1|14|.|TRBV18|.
CASSPPQGGTEAFF
TGTGCCAGCTCACCACCGCAGGGTGGCACTGAAGCTTTCTTT
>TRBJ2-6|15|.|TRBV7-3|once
CASSDRGAGANVLTF
TGTGCCAGCAGCGACAGAGGGGCTGGGGCCAACGTCCTGACTTTC
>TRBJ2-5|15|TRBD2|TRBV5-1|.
CASSLARELVETQYF
TGCGCCAGCAGCTTGGCGCGGGAGCTCGTGGAGACCCAGTACTTC
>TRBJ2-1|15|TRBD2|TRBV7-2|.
CASSLGLAGAYEQFF
TGTGCCAGCAGCTTAGGGCTAGCGGGAGCTTATGAGCAGTTCTTC
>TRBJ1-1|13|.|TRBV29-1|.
CSVQGQLNTEAFF
TGCAGCGTTCAAGGACAGCTAAACACTGAAGCTTTCTTT
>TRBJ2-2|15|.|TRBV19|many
CASSMVQGSAGELFF
TGTGCCAGTAGTATGGTCCAGGGGAGTGCCGGGGAGCTGTTTTTT
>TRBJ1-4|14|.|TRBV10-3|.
CAISEGGLNEKLFF
TGTGCCATCAGTGAGGGAGGCCTTAATGAAAAACTGTTTTTT
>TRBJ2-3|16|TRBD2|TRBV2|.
CASRGASGRAADTQYF
TGTGCCAGCAGGGGGGCCAGCGGGAGGGCCGCAGATACGCAGTATTTT
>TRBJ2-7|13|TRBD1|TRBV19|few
CASRGTGIYEQYF
TGTGCCAGTAGAGGGACAGGGATCTACGAGCAGTACTTC
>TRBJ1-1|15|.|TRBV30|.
CAWSAREGVITEAFF
TGTGCCTGGAGTGCACGGGAGGGGGTGATCACTGAAGCTTTCTTT
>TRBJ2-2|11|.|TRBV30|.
CAWSVPGELFF
TGTGCCTGGAGTGTACCCGGGGAGCTGTTTTTT
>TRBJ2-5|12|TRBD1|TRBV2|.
CASRTGGETQYF
TGTGCCAGCAGGACAGGGGGGGAGACCCAGTACTTC
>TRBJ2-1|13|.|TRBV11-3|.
CASSLEAGNEQFF
TGTGCCAGCAGCTTAGAGGCTGGCAATGAGCAGTTCTTC
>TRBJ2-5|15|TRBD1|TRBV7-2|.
CASSFYRDSQETQYF
TGTGCCAGCAGCTTCTACCGGGACAGCCAAGAGACCCAGTACTTC
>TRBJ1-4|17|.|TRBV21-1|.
CASSKGPGGATDEKLFF
TGTGCCAGCAGCAAAGGTCCCGGGGGGGCTACGGATGAAAAACTGTTTTTT
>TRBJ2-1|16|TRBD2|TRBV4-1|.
CASSTTGTSGRNEQFF
TGCGCCAGCAGTACTACCGGGACTAGCGGCCGTAATGAGCAGTTCTTC
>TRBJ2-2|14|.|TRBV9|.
CASSAAANTGELFF
TGTGCCAGCAGCGCAGCGGCGAACACCGGGGAGCTGTTTTTT
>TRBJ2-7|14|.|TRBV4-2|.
CASSQDGGRYEQYF
TGTGCCAGCAGCCAAGATGGGGGCAGGTACGAGCAGTACTTC
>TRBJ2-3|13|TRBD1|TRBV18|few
CASSPDRADTQYF
TGTGCCAGCTCACCGGACAGGGCAGATACGCAGTATTTT
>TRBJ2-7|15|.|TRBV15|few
CATSRDPAGSYEQYF
TGTGCCACCAGCAGAGATCCTGCAGGGTCGTACGAGCAGTACTTC
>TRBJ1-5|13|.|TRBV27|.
CASSARRHQPQHF
TGTGCCAGCAGCGCAAGGCGACATCAGCCCCAGCATTTT
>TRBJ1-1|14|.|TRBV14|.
CASSQVGQGLVAFF
TGTGCCAGCAGCCAAGTCGGGCAGGGACTCGTCGCTTTCTTT
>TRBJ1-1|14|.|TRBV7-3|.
CASSLMGPGTEAFF
TGTGCCAGCAGCTTAATGGGTCCGGGCACTGAAGCTTTCTTT
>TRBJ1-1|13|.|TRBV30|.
CAWTKRPGTEAFF
TGTGCCTGGACCAAGCGACCAGGAACTGAAGCTTTCTTT
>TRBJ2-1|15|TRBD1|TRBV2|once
CASRKTGGGFDEQFF
TGTGCCAGCAGGAAGACAGGGGGCGGGTTCGATGAGCAGTTCTTC
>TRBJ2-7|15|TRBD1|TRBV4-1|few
CASSQAGTEGYEQYF
TGCGCCAGCAGCCAAGCGGGGACAGAGGGCTACGAGCAGTACTTC
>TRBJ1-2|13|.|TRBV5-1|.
CASSNRPNYGYTF
TGCGCCAGCAGCAACAGGCCTAACTATGGCTACACCTTC
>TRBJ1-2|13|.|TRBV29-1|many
CSVEDVGPEGYTF
TGCAGCGTTGAAGATGTGGGACCGGAGGGCTACACCTTC
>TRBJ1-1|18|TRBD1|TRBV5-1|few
CASSLARGTGAGNTEAFF
TGCGCCAGCAGCTTGGCGCGTGGGACAGGGGCAGGGAACACTGAAGCTTTCTTT
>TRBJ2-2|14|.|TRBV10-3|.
CAILAEMNTGELFF
TGTGCCATCCTTGCAGAGATGAACACCGGGGAGCTGTTTTTT
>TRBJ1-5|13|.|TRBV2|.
CASRQDTHQPQHF
TGTGCCAGCAGGCAGGACACCCATCAGCCCCAGCATTTT
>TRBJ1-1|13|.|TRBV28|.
CASSSGQNTEAFF
TGTGCCAGCAGTTCCGGACAGAACACTGAAGCTTTCTTT
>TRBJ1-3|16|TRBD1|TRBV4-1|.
CASSQPDRDRGNTIYF
TGCGCCAGCAGCCAACCCGACAGGGACCGGGGAAACACCATATATTTT
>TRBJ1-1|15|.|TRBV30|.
CAWMGEPGHRSEAFF
TGTGCCTGGATGGGAGAGCCGGGACACCGGTCTGAAGCTTTCTTT
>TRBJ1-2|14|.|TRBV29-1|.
CSVAGGDLYYGYTF
TGCAGCGTTGCAGGAGGGGATCTTTACTATGGCTACACCTTC
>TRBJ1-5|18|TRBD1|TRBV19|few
CASSIQNRGSGSAQPQHF
TGTGCCAGTAGTATACAGAACAGGGGGAGTGGCTCAGCTCAGCCCCAGCATTTT
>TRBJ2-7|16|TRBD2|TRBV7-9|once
CASTSTSGRSSYEQYF
TGTGCCAGCACCTCTACTAGCGGGAGGAGCTCCTACGAGCAGTACTTC
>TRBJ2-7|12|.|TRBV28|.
CASSLQGGEQYF
TGTGCCAGCAGTTTACAGGGTGGGGAGCAGTACTTC
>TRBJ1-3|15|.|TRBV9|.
CASSVVGSSGNTIYF
TGTGCCAGCAGCGTAGTTGGGAGCTCTGGAAACACCATATATTTT
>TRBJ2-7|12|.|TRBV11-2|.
CASSLALSEQYF
TGTGCCAGCAGCTTAGCGTTGAGCGAGCAGTACTTC
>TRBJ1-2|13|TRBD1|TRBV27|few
CASSTGGSYGYTF
TGTGCCAGCAGCACAGGGGGAAGTTATGGCTACACCTTC
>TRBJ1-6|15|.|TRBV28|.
CASSFATAYNSPLHF
TGTGCCAGCAGTTTTGCCACAGCCTATAATTCACCCCTCCACTTT
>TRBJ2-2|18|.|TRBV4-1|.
CASSHYRGGGWNTGELFF
TGCGCCAGCAGCCATTACAGAGGGGGTGGATGGAACACCGGGGAGCTGTTTTTT
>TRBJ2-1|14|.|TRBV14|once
CASSQELVGNEQFF
TGTGCCAGCAGCCAAGAACTGGTAGGCAATGAGCAGTTCTTC
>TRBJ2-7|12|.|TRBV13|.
CASSFYAYEQYF
TGTGCCAGCAGCTTCTACGCCTACGAGCAGTACTTC
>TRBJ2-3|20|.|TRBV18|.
CASSPGGYTRTGDHTDTQYF
TGTGCCAGCTCACCTGGAGGATACACCAGGACGGGCGACCACACAGATACGCAGTATTTT
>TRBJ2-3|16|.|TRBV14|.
CASSQGRRPLTDTQYF
TGTGCCAGCAGCCAAGGGCGGCGGCCCCTCACAGATACGCAGTATTTT